These 26 T cell receptor beta chains originate from one sample sequenced in a study of T cells after yellow fever vaccination (dated by TCRdb to about 2019). The treatment or condition label on this specimen signifies: live attenuated yellow fever vaccine strain. Library preparation was by 5' RACE. TCRdb lists the instrument as Illumina NovaSeq 6000. TCRdb applied fastp at Q25 and MiXCR to the public reads, then kept only in-frame beta chains. Each entry merges the rows of one CDR3 protein and shows their most common DNA and genes. The sample table contains 100,000 to 150,000 distinct CDR3 sequences; only one count was recorded for almost 9% of them. The biggest ten clones account for under 40% of the sample. Sample: CD8+ T cells sorted from PBMCs, taken on the day of the yellow fever booster vaccination. All receptors come from a man between 18 and 35 years old who received the YFV17D yellow fever vaccine.

This clonotype appeared a few times. V is TRBV6-5 and J is TRBJ2-3; D is possibly TRBD2 (5 bases). CDR1 is MNHEY, CDR2 SVGAGI, per germline. This CDR3 spans 18 amino acids. Trimming took off 4 bases at V and 4 bases at J, with 24 bases between the two ends. The CDR3 DNA is TGTGCCAGCAGTTTCGCCACGAATGTTGGGTCGGAGGCAGATACGCAGTATTTT. Translating it yields CASSFATNVGSEADTQYF.

This clonotype was seen a handful of times. The V and J genes are TRBV5-4 and TRBJ2-7, with D possibly being TRBD2 (6 bases). The CDR3 runs 15 residues. Between the trimmed V and J ends, which lost 0 bases and 0 bases, there was a span of 10 bases. The germline V gene has CDR1 SGHNT and CDR2 YYREEE (reference sequence). Written as DNA, the CDR3 is TGTGCCAGCAGCTTGGCCGGCGGGGACTCCTACGAGCAGTACTTC. Translating gives CASSLAGGDSYEQYF.

The rearrangement joins TRBV4-3 to TRBJ2-3; D remains ambiguous. This CDR3 contains 16 residues. Germline V gene data show CDR1 as LGHNA and CDR2 as YSLEER. Trimming cost V 3 bases and J 4 bases, with 17 bases left between them. The CDR3 sequence is CASSHRARYSADTQYF. CDR3 coding DNA: TGCGCCAGCAGCCATCGCGCCCGGTATTCGGCAGATACGCAGTATTTT.

This clonotype was detected a few times. J is TRBJ2-6 and V is TRBV6-6, with D perhaps TRBD1 (6 bases). The CDR3 sequence is 18 residues long. Germline V gene sequence: CDR1 MNHNY, CDR2 SVGAGI (reference sequence). V lost 0 bases and J 0 bases, leaving 12 bases between the germline ends. In DNA form, the CDR3 reads TGTGCCAGCAGTTACTCGACAGGTTTTTACTCTGGGGCCAACGTCCTGACTTTC. Protein: CASSYSTGFYSGANVLTF.

V usage is TRBV5-1 and J usage is TRBJ1-1; 7 bases line up with TRBD1. Losses at the gene ends were 2 bases for V and 0 bases for J; bases not matched to a gene: 13. This CDR3 is built from 18 residues. The germline gives CDR1 SGHRS, CDR2 YFSETQ. Written as DNA, the CDR3 is TGCGCCAGCAGCTTTTCCCGGACAGGAACCCTTATGAACACTGAAGCTTTCTTT. This encodes CASSFSRTGTLMNTEAFF. Complete variable domain (other parts from reference TRBV5-1 and TRBJ1-1): KAGVTQTPRYLIKTRGQQVTLSCSPISGHRSVSWYQQTPGQGLQFLFEYFSETQRNKGNFPGRFSGRQFSNSRSEMNVSTLELGDSALYLCASSFSRTGTLMNTEAFFGQGTRLTVV.

This clonotype has ten or more counts. The V call is TRBV7-9, the J call TRBJ1-1; D is ambiguous. Between the trimmed V and J ends, which lost 8 bases and 2 bases, there was a span of 12 bases. This CDR3 spans 13 amino acids. Per germline, CDR1 SEHNR and CDR2 FQNEAQ (reference sequence). The CDR3 sequence: CASSPPGNTEAFF. The CDR3 coding sequence is TGTGCCAGCTCACCCCCGGGAAACACTGAAGCTTTCTTT.

This clonotype was recorded many times. The chain links TRBV12-3 or TRBV12-4 to TRBJ2-1; 9 nucleotides line up with TRBD2. V was pared by 8 bases and J by 3 bases, with 5 bases of the junction left unmatched. The CDR3 has 14 residues. CDR3 nucleotide sequence: TGTGCCAGCGGTAGACTAGCGGACTACAATGAGCAGTTCTTC. This translates into CASGRLADYNEQFF.

The rearrangement uses TRBV6-5 and TRBJ2-3; no clear D gene. The V end was cut by 6 bases, the J end by 4 bases, with 14 bases between. The germline gives CDR1 MNHEY, CDR2 SVGAGI. The CDR3 has 14 residues. The CDR3 loop is CASSPWSEADTQYF. As DNA, the CDR3 is TGTGCCAGCAGCCCCTGGAGTGAAGCAGATACGCAGTATTTT.

The chain combines TRBV28 with TRBJ2-7; 12 nucleotides agree with TRBD1. Germline V gene sequence: CDR1 MDHEN, CDR2 SYDVKM. CDR3 length equals 17 residues. The junction had 10 bases not matched to a gene; V was cut back by 5 bases and J by 2 bases. CDR3 in DNA: TGTGCCAGCAGTCTTCCCCGGGACAGGGGGCGCGCCTACGAGCAGTACGTC. This gives the protein CASSLPRDRGRAYEQYV.

This clonotype has at least ten counts. The J gene is TRBJ2-7, the V gene TRBV5-6; no firm D call. CDR1 is SGHDT, CDR2 YYEEEE, per germline. There are 12 residues in the CDR3. Trimming took 3 bases from V and 10 from J, leaving 14 bases between them. The CDR3 sequence: CASSSLTSSQYF. DNA for the CDR3: TGTGCCAGCAGCTCCCTGACGTCAAGTCAGTACTTC.

The chain recombines TRBV7-8 with TRBJ2-1, with 10 nucleotides matching TRBD2. Germline V gives CDR1 SGHVS, CDR2 FQNEAQ. This CDR3 is built from 17 residues. The V gene end was trimmed by 5 bases and the J gene end by 5 bases; junction bases not matched to a gene: 12. The CDR3: CASSPRISSGGDNEQFF. In DNA, the CDR3 is TGTGCCAGCAGCCCCCGAATCTCCAGCGGGGGGGACAATGAGCAGTTCTTC.

This clonotype came up a few times. The chain uses TRBV6-4 and TRBJ2-1, with D possibly TRBD1 on 6 matching bases. Per germline, CDR1 MRHNA and CDR2 SNTAGT. The CDR3 extends over 15 amino acids. Trimming removed 4 bases from V and 8 bases from J, with 18 bases in between. The CDR3 protein is CASSVVLGGEHEQFF. The CDR3 nucleotides read TGTGCCAGCAGTGTCGTCCTAGGGGGTGAGCATGAGCAGTTCTTC.

Only a few counts were recorded for this clonotype. V and J are TRBV4-3 and TRBJ2-1; the match to TRBD2 covers 8 bases. Looked up from germline, CDR1 is LGHNA and CDR2 is YSLEER. This CDR3 has 14 residues. V was pared by 3 bases and J by 7 bases, with 5 bases of the junction left unmatched. In DNA, the CDR3 is TGCGCCAGCAGCCATAGCGGGGAGGTAAATGAGCAGTTCTTC. Protein: CASSHSGEVNEQFF.

The genes are TRBV7-9 and TRBJ1-3, with a tentative D call TRBD1 (5 bases). V was shortened by 1 base and J by 2 bases, with 9 bases between the two germline ends. This CDR3 has 15 residues. Germline CDR1 SEHNR, CDR2 FQNEAQ (reference sequence). As DNA, the CDR3 is TGTGCCAGCAGCTTAGTCGCAGGGACTGGAAACACCATATATTTT. This sequence encodes CASSLVAGTGNTIYF. Looking up the rest from reference TRBV7-9 and TRBJ1-3 gives the full variable domain: DTGVSQNPRHKITKRGQNVTFRCDPISEHNRLYWYRQTLGQGPEFLTYFQNEAQLEKSRLLSDRFSAERPKGSFSTLEIQRTEQGDSAMYLCASSLVAGTGNTIYFGEGSWLTVV.

This clonotype occurred a few times. The chain has TRBV2 and TRBJ1-2; TRBD1 aligns across 10 bases. This CDR3 has 15 residues. V shed 1 base, J shed 4 bases, and the junction held 3 bases outside the gene matches. Germline V gives CDR1 SNHLY, CDR2 FYNNEI. CDR3 bases: TGTGCCAGCAGTGAAGGATGGACAGGGGGCTATGGCTACACCTTC. It encodes CASSEGWTGGYGYTF.

The gene calls are TRBV27 and TRBJ2-7; the D gene is possibly TRBD2 (6 bases). The V gene's germline CDR1 is MNHEY and CDR2 SMNVEV (reference sequence). The CDR3 has 15 residues. Trimming left V 2 bases short and J 7 bases short, with 18 bases between. Here the CDR3 DNA reads TGTGCCAGCAGTTTAAATCTTTTGAGCGCGGGAGAGCAGTACTTC. It codes for CASSLNLLSAGEQYF.

The rearrangement links TRBV5-6 to TRBJ1-5; D may be TRBD1 (5 bases). Per the germline V gene, CDR1 is SGHDT and CDR2 is YYEEEE. The CDR3 covers 15 residues. With 4 bases removed from V and 1 base from J, the gap between germline ends came to 12 bases. CDR3 coding DNA: TGTGCCAGCAGCCAAGACAGTACGAGCAATCAGCCCCAGCATTTT. Amino acids: CASSQDSTSNQPQHF.

This clonotype was recorded at least ten times. The chain employs TRBV5-1 and TRBJ2-1; 9 nucleotides match TRBD1. This CDR3 has 14 amino acids. Germline-derived CDR1 and CDR2 are SGHRS and YFSETQ. V was clipped by 6 bases and J by 9 bases; unmatched bases: 10. In DNA form, the CDR3 reads TGCGCCAGCAAACCGGACAGGGGCCCGGTTGAGCAGTTCTTC. It encodes CASKPDRGPVEQFF.

This clonotype occurred a few times. The chain is built from TRBV7-9 and TRBJ2-2; 7 bases map to TRBD2. V shed 5 bases and J 0 bases; nucleotides not matched to a gene: 6. This CDR3 has 16 amino acids. Per the germline V gene, CDR1 is SEHNR and CDR2 is FQNEAQ (reference sequence). For the CDR3, the DNA is TGTGCCAGCAGCAAAGTCGGGGGGACGAACACCGGGGAGCTGTTTTTT. Protein sequence: CASSKVGGTNTGELFF.

V and J are TRBV10-3 and TRBJ2-7; TRBD1 aligns across 7 bases. The CDR3 contains 15 residues. The J segment lost 0 bases and the V segment lost 3 bases, leaving 5 bases of the junction unmatched. Germline V gives CDR1 ENHRY, CDR2 SYGVKD. The CDR3 DNA is TGTGCCATCAGTGAACCGGGACAGAACTCCTACGAGCAGTACGTC. Translation: CAISEPGQNSYEQYV.

This clonotype occurred a few times. The CDR3 loop is CSASKDWADLGDEQFF. The CDR3 DNA is TGCAGTGCTAGCAAAGATTGGGCGGACCTTGGGGATGAGCAGTTCTTC. The V call is TRBV20-1, the J call TRBJ2-1; D gene unclear. The CDR3 is 16 residues long. The germline V gene has CDR1 DFQATT and CDR2 SNEGSKA (reference sequence). V lost 3 bases and J lost 8, with 23 bases in between.

This clonotype has more than one count but fewer than ten. The chain carries TRBV7-8 and TRBJ2-1, with a weak D call TRBD2 (6 bases). This CDR3 comprises 14 residues. The V and J ends lost 10 bases and 2 bases respectively, with 15 bases between them. Germline loops: CDR1 SGHVS, CDR2 FQNEAQ. The CDR3 region is CATCTGDPYNEQFF. The CDR3 bases are TGTGCCACCTGTACGGGGGACCCCTACAATGAGCAGTTCTTC.

Only a few counts were recorded for this clonotype. The chain links TRBV5-1 to TRBJ2-3; D is possibly TRBD2 (6 bases). Germline-derived CDR1 and CDR2 are SGHRS and YFSETQ. Trimming stripped 4 bases from V and 2 bases from J, with 8 bases between. This CDR3 is 13 amino acids long. The CDR3 is CASSRGLTDTQYF. In DNA form, the CDR3 reads TGCGCCAGCAGCAGGGGACTCACAGATACGCAGTATTTT.

In this sample, this clonotype turned up a few times. The rearrangement joins TRBV4-3 to TRBJ2-5; 9 bases match TRBD1. The CDR3 spans 15 residues. Germline values: CDR1 LGHNA, CDR2 YSLEER. The V gene end was trimmed by 5 bases and the J gene end by 4 bases; junction bases not matched to a gene: 8. The CDR3: CASSSGQGKGETQYF. CDR3 in DNA: TGCGCCAGCAGCTCCGGACAGGGGAAAGGAGAGACCCAGTACTTC.

The V gene is TRBV5-1, the J gene TRBJ2-3; D could derive from TRBD1 or TRBD2 (5 bases each). The V end lost 4 bases, the J end lost 10 bases, and 16 bases lay between the germline ends. Germline CDR1 reads SGHRS; CDR2 reads YFSETQ. CDR3 size: 13 residues. CDR3: CASSPPGLEAQYF. CDR3 DNA: TGCGCCAGCAGCCCGCCAGGGCTGGAGGCGCAGTATTTT.

The gene calls are TRBV4-1 and TRBJ1-5; perhaps TRBD1 as D (5 bases). Germline CDR1 reads MGHRA; CDR2 reads YSYEKL. The CDR3 loop spans 14 amino acids. Trimming shortened V by 1 base and J by 8 bases, and 12 bases separated the two germline ends. The CDR3 DNA sequence: TGCGCCAGCAGCCAAGTAAGGGGACTGGAGCCCCAGCATTTT. Translated: CASSQVRGLEPQHF.